This T cell receptor (beta chain) was documented in a study of blood T cell repertoires in COVID-19. Across the study: The analysed material was cDNA or gDNA that came from T cells, B-cell-depleted T cells, or PBMCs.

Notes on this clone: This specimen includes other DNA sequences encoding the same CDR3.

Trimming at V came to 5 bases and at J to 8 bases, leaving 7 bases not matched to a gene. The CDR3 spans 13 residues. CDR1 and CDR2 (germline): SGHTA, FQGTGA. A Seattle source enrolled patients during active infection and followed them longitudinally. TCRdb's table, derived via immunoSEQ multiplex PCR, lists solely in-frame clones and lacks some. The sample holds 250,000 to 300,000 clones, around 90% seen once. The sample was peripheral blood. V is TRBV7-3 and J is TRBJ1-2, with 8 bases that match TRBD1. The receptor was isolated from a woman aged 55-70 years with COVID-19, enrolled during active disease. CDR3 DNA sequence: TGTGCCAGCAGCCGGACAGGGCTTGGAGGCTACACCTTC. It is translated as CASSRTGLGGYTF.